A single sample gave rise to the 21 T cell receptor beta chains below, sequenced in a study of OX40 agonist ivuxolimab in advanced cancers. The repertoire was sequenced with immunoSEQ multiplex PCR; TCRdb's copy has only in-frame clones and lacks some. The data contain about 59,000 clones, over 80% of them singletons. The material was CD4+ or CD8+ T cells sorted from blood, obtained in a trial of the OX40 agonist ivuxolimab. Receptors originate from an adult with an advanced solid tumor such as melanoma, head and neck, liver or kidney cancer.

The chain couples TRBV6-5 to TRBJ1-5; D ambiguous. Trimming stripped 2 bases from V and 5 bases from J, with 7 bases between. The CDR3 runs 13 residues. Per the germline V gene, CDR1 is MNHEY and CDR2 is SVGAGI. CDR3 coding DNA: TGTGCCAGCAGTTACGTGGCCTATCAGCCCCAGCATTTT. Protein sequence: CASSYVAYQPQHF.

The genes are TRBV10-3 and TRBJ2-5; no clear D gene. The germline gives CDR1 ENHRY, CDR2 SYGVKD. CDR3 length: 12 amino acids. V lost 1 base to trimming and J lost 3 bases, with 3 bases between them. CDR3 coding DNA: TGTGCCATCAGTGAGTTCAAAGAGACCCAGTACTTC. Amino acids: CAISEFKETQYF.

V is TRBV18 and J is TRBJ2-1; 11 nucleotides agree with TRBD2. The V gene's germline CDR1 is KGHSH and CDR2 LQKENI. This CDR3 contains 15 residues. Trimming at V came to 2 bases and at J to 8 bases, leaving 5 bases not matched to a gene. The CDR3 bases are TGTGCCAGCTCACCAATGGGACTAGCGGACCATGAGCAGTTCTTC. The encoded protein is CASSPMGLADHEQFF.

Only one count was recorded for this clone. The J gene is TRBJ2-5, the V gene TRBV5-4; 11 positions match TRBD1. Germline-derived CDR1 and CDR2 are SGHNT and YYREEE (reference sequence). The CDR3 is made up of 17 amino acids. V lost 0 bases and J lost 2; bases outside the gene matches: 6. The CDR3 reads CASSLAGTGGEQETQYF. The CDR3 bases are TGTGCCAGCAGCTTGGCCGGGACAGGGGGGGAACAAGAGACCCAGTACTTC.

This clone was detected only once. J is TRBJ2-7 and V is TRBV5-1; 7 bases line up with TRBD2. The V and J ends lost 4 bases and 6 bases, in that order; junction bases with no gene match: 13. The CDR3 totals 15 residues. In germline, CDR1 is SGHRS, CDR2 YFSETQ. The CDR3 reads CASSPVGGTVGEQYF. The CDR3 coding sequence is TGCGCCAGCAGCCCTGTGGGGGGGACGGTGGGCGAGCAGTACTTC.

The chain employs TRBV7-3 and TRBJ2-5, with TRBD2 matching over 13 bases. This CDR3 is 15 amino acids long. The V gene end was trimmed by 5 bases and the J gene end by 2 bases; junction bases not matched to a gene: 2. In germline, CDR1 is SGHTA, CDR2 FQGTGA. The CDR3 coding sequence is TGTGCCAGCAGCAGGGGACTAGCGGGGCAAGAGACCCAGTACTTC. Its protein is CASSRGLAGQETQYF. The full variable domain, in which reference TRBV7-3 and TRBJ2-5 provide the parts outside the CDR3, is GAGVSQTPSNKVTEKGKYVELRCDPISGHTALYWYRQSLGQGPEFLIYFQGTGAADDSGLPNDRFFAVRPEGSVSTLKIQRTERGDSAVYLCASSRGLAGQETQYFGPGTRLLVL.

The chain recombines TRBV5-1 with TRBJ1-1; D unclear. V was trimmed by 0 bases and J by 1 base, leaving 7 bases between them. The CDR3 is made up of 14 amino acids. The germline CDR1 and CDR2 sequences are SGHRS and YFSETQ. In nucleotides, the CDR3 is TGCGCCAGCAGCTTGGAAGGCTGGAACACTGAAGCTTTCTTT. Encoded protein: CASSLEGWNTEAFF.

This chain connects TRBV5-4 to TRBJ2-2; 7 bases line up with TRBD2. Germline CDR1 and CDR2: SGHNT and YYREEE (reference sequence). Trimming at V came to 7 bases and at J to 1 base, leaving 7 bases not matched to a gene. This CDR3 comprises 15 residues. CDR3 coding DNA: TGTGCCAGCGGGAGGGCACCCCAGAACACCGGGGAGCTGTTTTTT. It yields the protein CASGRAPQNTGELFF.

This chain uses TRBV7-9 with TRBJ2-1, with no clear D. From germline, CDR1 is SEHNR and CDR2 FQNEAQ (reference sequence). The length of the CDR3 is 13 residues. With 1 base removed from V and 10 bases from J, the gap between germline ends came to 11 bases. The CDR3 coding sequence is TGTGCCAGCAGCTTAGAAGGAACTGCGGAGCAGTTCTTC. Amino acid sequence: CASSLEGTAEQFF.

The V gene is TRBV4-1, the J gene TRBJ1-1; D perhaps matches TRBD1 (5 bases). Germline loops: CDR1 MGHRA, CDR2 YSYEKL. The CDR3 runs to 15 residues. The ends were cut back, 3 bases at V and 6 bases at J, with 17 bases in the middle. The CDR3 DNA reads TGCGCCAGCAGCCAGCGGGGCCTTAAAGGCCCTGAAGCTTTCTTT. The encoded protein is CASSQRGLKGPEAFF.

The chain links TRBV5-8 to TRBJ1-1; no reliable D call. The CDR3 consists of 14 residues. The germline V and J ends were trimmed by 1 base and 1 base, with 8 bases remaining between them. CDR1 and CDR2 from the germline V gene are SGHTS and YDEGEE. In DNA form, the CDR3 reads TGTGCCAGCAGCTTGATTTGGTGGAACACTGAAGCTTTCTTT. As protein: CASSLIWWNTEAFF.

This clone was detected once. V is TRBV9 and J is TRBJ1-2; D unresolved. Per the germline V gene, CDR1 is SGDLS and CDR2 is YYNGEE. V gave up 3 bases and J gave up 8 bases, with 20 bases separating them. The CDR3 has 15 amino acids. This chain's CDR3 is CASSAWSLTSSGYTF. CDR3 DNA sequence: TGTGCCAGCAGCGCGTGGTCCCTCACCTCTTCAGGCTACACCTTC.

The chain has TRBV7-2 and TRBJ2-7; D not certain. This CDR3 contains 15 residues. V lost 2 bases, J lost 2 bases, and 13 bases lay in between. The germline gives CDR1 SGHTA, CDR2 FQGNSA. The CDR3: CASSLRIAGTYEQYF. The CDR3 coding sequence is TGTGCCAGCAGCTTAAGGATAGCTGGTACCTACGAGCAGTACTTC. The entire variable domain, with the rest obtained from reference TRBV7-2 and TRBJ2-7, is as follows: GAGVSQSPSNKVTEKGKDVELRCDPISGHTALYWYRQSLGQGLEFLIYFQGNSAPDKSGLPSDRFSAERTGGSVSTLTIQRTQQEDSAVYLCASSLRIAGTYEQYFGPGTRLTVT.

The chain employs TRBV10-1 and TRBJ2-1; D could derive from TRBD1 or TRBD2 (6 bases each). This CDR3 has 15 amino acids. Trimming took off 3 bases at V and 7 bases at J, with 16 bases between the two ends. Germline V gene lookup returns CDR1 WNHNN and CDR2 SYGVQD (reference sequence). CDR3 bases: TGCGCCAGCAGTGACCTTATGGGGGGCAGAAATGAGCAGTTCTTC. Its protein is CASSDLMGGRNEQFF.

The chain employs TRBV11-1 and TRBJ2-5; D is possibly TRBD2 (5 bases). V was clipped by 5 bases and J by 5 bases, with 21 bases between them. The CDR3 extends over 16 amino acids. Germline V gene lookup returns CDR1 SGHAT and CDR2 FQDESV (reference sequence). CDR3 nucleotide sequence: TGTGCCAGCAGCAAGGGAATACGGGGTAGATGGGAGACCCAGTACTTC. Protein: CASSKGIRGRWETQYF. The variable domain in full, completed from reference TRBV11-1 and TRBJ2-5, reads EAEVAQSPRYKITEKSQAVAFWCDPISGHATLYWYRQILGQGPELLVQFQDESVVDDSQLPKDRFSAERLKGVDSTLKIQPAELGDSAMYLCASSKGIRGRWETQYFGPGTRLLVL.

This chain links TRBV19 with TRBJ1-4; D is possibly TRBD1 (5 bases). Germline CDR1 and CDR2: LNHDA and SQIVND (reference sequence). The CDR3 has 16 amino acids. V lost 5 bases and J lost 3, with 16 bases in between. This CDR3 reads CASSVRFGAANEKLFF. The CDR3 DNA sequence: TGTGCCAGTAGTGTACGGTTCGGGGCCGCTAATGAAAAACTGTTTTTT.

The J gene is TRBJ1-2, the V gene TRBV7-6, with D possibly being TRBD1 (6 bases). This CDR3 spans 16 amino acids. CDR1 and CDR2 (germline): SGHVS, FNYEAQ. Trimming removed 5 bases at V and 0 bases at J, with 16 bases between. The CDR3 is CASSRGGRRANYGYTF. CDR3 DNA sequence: TGTGCCAGCAGCCGAGGGGGTCGGCGAGCTAACTATGGCTACACCTTC.

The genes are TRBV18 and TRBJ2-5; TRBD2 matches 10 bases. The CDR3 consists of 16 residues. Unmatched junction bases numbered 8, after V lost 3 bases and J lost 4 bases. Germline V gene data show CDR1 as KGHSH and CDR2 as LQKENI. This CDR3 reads CASSPNKSGGGETQYF. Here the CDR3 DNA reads TGTGCCAGCTCACCGAACAAAAGCGGGGGGGGAGAGACCCAGTACTTC.

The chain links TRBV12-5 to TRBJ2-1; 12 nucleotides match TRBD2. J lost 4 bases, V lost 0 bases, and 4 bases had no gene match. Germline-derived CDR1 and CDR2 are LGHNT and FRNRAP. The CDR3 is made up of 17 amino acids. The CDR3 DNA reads TGTGCTAGTGGTTTGGTAGCGACTAGCGGGGGATACAATGAGCAGTTCTTC. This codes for CASGLVATSGGYNEQFF.

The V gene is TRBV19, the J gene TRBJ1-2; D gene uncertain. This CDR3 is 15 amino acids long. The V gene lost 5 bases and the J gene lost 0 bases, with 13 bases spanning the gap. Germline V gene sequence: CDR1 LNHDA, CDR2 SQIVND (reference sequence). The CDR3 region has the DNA TGTGCCAGTAGTCTAACCCCCAGAGCTAACTATGGCTACACCTTC. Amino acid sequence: CASSLTPRANYGYTF.

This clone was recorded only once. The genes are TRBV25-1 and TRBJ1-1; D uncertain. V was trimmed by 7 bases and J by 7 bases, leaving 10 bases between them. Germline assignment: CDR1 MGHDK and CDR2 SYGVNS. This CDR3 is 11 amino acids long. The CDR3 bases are TGTGCCAGCACCGAGGGTGGTGAAGCTTTCTTT. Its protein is CASTEGGEAFF.